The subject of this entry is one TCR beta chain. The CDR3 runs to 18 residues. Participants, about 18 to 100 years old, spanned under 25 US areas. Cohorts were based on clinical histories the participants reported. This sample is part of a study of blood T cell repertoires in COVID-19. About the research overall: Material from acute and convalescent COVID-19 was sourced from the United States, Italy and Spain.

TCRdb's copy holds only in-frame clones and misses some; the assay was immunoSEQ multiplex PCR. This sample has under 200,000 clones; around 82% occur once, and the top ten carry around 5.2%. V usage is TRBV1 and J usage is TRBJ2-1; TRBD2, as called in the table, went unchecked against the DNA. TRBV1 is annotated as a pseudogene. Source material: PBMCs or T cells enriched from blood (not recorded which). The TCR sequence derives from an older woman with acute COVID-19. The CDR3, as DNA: TGCACCAGCAGCCAAGGTTCCAAGGAGACTAGCGGGGACAATGAGCAGTTCTTC. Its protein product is CTSSQGSKETSGDNEQFF.